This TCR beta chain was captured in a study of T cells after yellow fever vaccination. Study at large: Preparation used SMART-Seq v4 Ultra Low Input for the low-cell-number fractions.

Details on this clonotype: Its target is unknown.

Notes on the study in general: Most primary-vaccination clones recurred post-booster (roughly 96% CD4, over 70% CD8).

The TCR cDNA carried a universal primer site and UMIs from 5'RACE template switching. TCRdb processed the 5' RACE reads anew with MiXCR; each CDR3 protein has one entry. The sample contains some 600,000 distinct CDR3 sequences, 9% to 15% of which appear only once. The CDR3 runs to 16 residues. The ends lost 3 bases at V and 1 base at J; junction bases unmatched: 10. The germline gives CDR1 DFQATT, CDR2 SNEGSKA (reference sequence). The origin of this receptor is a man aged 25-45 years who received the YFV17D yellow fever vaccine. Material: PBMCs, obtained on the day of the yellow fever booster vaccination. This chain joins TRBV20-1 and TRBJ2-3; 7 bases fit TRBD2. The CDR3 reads CSARGGIGTGTDTQYF. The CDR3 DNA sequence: TGCAGTGCTAGGGGGGGGATAGGAACAGGCACAGATACGCAGTATTTT.